A single T cell receptor (beta chain) is shown here with its context. The target antigen is unknown. These data are taken from a study of a mutant IDH1 vaccine in newly diagnosed glioma. Study-level information: Vaccination started 4-6 weeks after radiotherapy alone, or with temozolomide cycles. Treated patients were about 60% male, around 38% female, mean age about 41 years. Week 35 brought visit V12, which was followed by visit V13 at week 47.

General study results and limits: Pseudoprogression apparently tracked independently of changes in top peripheral T cell clonotypes.

CDR1 is SGHDT and CDR2 is YYEEEE in the germline V gene. The CDR3 totals 12 residues. V shed 7 bases and J shed 4 bases, with 12 bases lying between them. The time point: week 47, end of study. The investigators gave 300 ug of mutant IDH1 20-mer peptide in each vaccine dose, together with topical imiquimod. Generated by immunoSEQ multiplex PCR, the TCRdb table keeps only in-frame clones and is missing some. The sample records 10,000 to 15,000 clones, about 80% being singletons. J is TRBJ2-7 and V is TRBV5-6, with D perhaps matching TRBD1 or TRBD2 (6 bases each). The sequence was obtained from a woman aged 40 to 49 with glioma. The sample in question was PBMCs, obtained from a glioma patient whose treatment included an IDH1 peptide vaccine. CDR3 sequence reads: CASGGPGYEQYF. The CDR3 nucleotides are TGTGCCAGCGGGGGGCCGGGATACGAGCAGTACTTC.